This TCR beta chain comes out of a study of blood T cell repertoires in COVID-19. Across the study: Samples representing acute and convalescent COVID-19 were sourced from the United States, Italy and Spain. T cells, B-cell-depleted T cells, or PBMCs provided the cDNA or gDNA that served as material.

Germline V lookup: CDR1 MGHDK, CDR2 SYGVNS. V shed 3 bases, J shed 5 bases, and the junction held 17 bases outside the gene matches. The CDR3 spans 18 residues. The authors' processing: Amplifying reference gene primers gave estimates of nucleated cell counts. Method: immunoSEQ multiplex PCR; TCRdb's copy keeps in-frame clones and lacks some. V and J calls and clone size follow that table, whereas D and trimming were derived from the DNA. The data show around 270,000 clones, 75% to 95% seen once. Enrolment of Seattle patients took place during active infection, and they were followed longitudinally. Specimen: peripheral blood. This TCR was sampled from a person under 35 with COVID-19, enrolled during active disease. The chain couples TRBV25-1 to TRBJ2-5; 8 nucleotides line up with TRBD1. CDR3: CASSDPGTGGSPSETQYF. In DNA form, the CDR3 reads TGTGCCAGCAGTGACCCCGGGACAGGCGGAAGTCCGAGCGAGACCCAGTACTTC.